This note documents a single T cell receptor (beta chain) sequence. Germline V gives CDR1 MDHEN, CDR2 SYDVKM. The CDR3 length is 15 residues. Trimming left V 5 bases short and J 6 bases short, with 14 bases between. The data belong to a study of shared T cell receptors in the human thymus. Clones were read by immunoSEQ multiplex PCR, and TCRdb kept only the in-frame ones, dropping some. The table records 650,000 to 950,000 clones, approximately 83% of them present only once. This sample also appeared in a second study, on human thymus T cells. That source reports: The people who donated were healthy Finnish babies having corrective surgery for congenital heart defects. Thymus specimens were resections from corrective heart surgery. Repertoires sampled from thymus and blood appeared biased in V and J gene usage.

The receptor was derived from a girl under three years old with a congenital heart defect. The source material was thymocytes. This chain links TRBV28 with TRBJ1-6; D not certain. CDR3 loop: CASSGWASSNSPLHF. The CDR3, as DNA: TGTGCCAGCAGTGGGTGGGCTTCTTCTAATTCACCCCTCCACTTT.